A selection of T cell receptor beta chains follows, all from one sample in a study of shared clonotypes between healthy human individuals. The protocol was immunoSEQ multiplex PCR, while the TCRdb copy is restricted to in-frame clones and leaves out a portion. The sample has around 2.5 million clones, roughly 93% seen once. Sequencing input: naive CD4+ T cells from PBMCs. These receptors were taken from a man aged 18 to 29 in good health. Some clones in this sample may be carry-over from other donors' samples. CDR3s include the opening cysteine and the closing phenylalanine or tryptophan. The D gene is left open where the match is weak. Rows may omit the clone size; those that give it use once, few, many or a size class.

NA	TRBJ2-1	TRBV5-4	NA	CASSPSSYNEQFF	TGTGCCAGCAGCCCCTCATCCTACAATGAGCAGTTCTTC
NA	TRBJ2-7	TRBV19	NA	CASSQQGRFYEQYF	TGTGCCAGTAGTCAACAGGGCCGATTCTACGAGCAGTACTTC
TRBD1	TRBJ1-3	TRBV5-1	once	CASSRGQGTGNTIYF	TGCGCCAGCAGCCGCGGACAGGGGACTGGAAACACCATATATTTT
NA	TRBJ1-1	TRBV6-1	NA	CASSEALGGGTEAFF	TGTGCCAGCAGTGAAGCGCTTGGGGGGGGCACTGAAGCTTTCTTT
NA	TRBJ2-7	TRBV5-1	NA	CASSLGTLPPYEQYF	TGCGCCAGCAGCTTGGGGACTTTACCTCCCTACGAGCAGTACTTC
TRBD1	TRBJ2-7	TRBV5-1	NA	CASSPRTGSSYEQYF	TGCGCCAGCAGCCCAAGGACAGGGAGCTCCTACGAGCAGTACTTC
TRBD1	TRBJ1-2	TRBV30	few	CAWSTGQHYGYTF	TGTGCCTGGAGTACGGGACAGCACTATGGCTACACCTTC
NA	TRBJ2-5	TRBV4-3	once	CASSQGGLGETQYF	TGCGCCAGCAGCCAAGGGGGGTTGGGGGAGACCCAGTACTTC
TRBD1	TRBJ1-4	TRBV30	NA	CAWSDRGLGLSEKLFF	TGTGCCTGGAGTGACAGGGGGCTCGGTCTAAGTGAAAAACTGTTTTTT
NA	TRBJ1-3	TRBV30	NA	CAAQSQALSGNTIYF	TGTGCCGCTCAATCCCAGGCCCTATCTGGAAACACCATATATTTT
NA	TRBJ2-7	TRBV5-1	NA	CASSLAPGYEQYF	TGCGCCAGCAGCTTGGCCCCCGGCTACGAGCAGTACTTC
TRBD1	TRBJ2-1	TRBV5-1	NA	CASSSGQLYNEQFF	TGCGCCAGCAGCTCGGGACAGCTTTACAATGAGCAGTTCTTC
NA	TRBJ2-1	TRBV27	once	CASSPWGDSYNEQFF	TGTGCCAGCAGCCCCTGGGGCGACTCCTACAATGAGCAGTTCTTC
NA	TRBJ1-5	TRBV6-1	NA	CASSEMANQPQHF	TGTGCCAGCAGTGAAATGGCAAATCAGCCCCAGCATTTT
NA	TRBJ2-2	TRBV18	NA	CASSPSGDQLFF	TGTGCCAGCTCACCATCCGGGGATCAGCTGTTTTTT